This T cell receptor beta chain was documented in a study of cytomegalovirus exposure and HLA in healthy donors. Findings of the study overall: The investigators catalogued 150 to 200 TCR beta chains as cytomegalovirus-associated.

Remarks on this clone: The antigen is unknown. One end of the junction fails to match germline, which may point to a read error.

The CDR3 has 12 residues. The germline CDR1 and CDR2 sequences are SSHAT and FNYEAQ (reference sequence). Sequenced by immunoSEQ multiplex PCR; TCRdb stores in-frame clones only, minus some. This sample carries 150,000 to 200,000 clones, around 89% of them seen once, and the ten largest clones take under 3%. Sequencing input: PBMCs. The V gene is TRBV7-7, the J gene TRBJ2-2; no definite D call. The receptor was derived from a man aged 18 to 29 in good health and CMV-seronegative. The DNA of the CDR3 is TGTGCTAGCAGCCCCCTCGCCGGGGAGCTGTTTTTT. Amino acids: CASSPLAGELFF.